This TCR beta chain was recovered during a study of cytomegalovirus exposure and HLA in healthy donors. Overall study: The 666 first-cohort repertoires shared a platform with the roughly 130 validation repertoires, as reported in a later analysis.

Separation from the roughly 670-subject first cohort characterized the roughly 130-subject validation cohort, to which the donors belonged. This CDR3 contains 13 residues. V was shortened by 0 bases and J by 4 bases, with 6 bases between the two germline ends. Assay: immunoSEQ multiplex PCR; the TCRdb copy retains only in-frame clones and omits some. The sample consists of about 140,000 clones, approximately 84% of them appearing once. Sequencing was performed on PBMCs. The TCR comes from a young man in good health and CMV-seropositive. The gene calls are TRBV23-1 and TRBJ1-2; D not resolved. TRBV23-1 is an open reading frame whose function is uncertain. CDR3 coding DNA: TGCGCCAGCAGTCAATCGAGGCCCTATGGCTACACCTTC. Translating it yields CASSQSRPYGYTF.